This passage covers 23 T cell receptor beta chains from one sample sequenced in a study of cytomegalovirus exposure and HLA in healthy donors. 60 Vbeta and 13 Jbeta primers were used in PCR. The repertoire was sequenced with immunoSEQ multiplex PCR; TCRdb's copy has only in-frame clones and lacks some. The data contain about 91,000 clones, approximately 69% of them seen just once; the ten biggest clones take up over 1%. Input material: PBMCs. All receptors derive from a female donor in good health and CMV-seronegative.

J is TRBJ2-1 and V is TRBV7-3, with D possibly TRBD1 on 6 matching bases. Germline values: CDR1 SGHTA, CDR2 FQGTGA. This CDR3 spans 12 amino acids. Deletions cut 5 bases from V and 7 bases from J, with 9 bases between. CDR3 loop: CASSATGNEQFF. CDR3 bases: TGTGCCAGCAGCGCGACAGGTAATGAGCAGTTCTTC.

This sequence joins TRBV28 and TRBJ2-7; D not certain. Germline V CDR1 and CDR2: MDHEN, SYDVKM. V was cut by 3 bases and J by 5 bases, with 23 bases left in between. The CDR3 is 17 amino acids. Here the CDR3 DNA reads TGTGCCAGCAGTTTTACCCACCTGTCTAGAAGATCCCACGAGCAGTACTTC. Translation: CASSFTHLSRRSHEQYF.

CDR3 bases: TGTGCCAGCAGTGAAGGGACTAGCGGGAACGAGCAGTACTTC. This encodes CASSEGTSGNEQYF. The chain recombines TRBV2 with TRBJ2-7; 12 bases fit TRBD2. With V trimmed by 1 base and J by 5 bases, 0 bases remained unmatched. Germline V gene data show CDR1 as SNHLY and CDR2 as FYNNEI. The CDR3 consists of 14 residues. The complete variable domain, with remaining parts taken from reference TRBV2 and TRBJ2-7, reads EPEVTQTPSHQVTQMGQEVILRCVPISNHLYFYWYRQILGQKVEFLVSFYNNEISEKSEIFDDQFSVERPDGSNFTLKIRSTKLEDSAMYFCASSEGTSGNEQYFGPGTRLTVT.

CDR3 loop: CATSRVGSLSYEQYF. DNA of the CDR3: TGTGCCACCAGCAGGGTCGGGAGTCTCTCCTACGAGCAGTACTTC. The chain couples TRBV15 to TRBJ2-7; tentatively, D is TRBD2 (6 bases). V dropped 3 bases and J dropped 0 bases, with 12 bases sitting between them. CDR1 LNHNV and CDR2 YYDKDF come from the germline V gene (reference sequence). This CDR3 is 15 amino acids long.

This clone was recorded only once. The V call is TRBV7-8, the J call TRBJ1-1, with 8 bases lining up with TRBD1. Germline CDR1 SGHVS, CDR2 FQNEAQ. V lost 5 bases, J lost 6 bases, and 11 bases stayed unmatched. CDR3 size: 15 residues. DNA of the CDR3: TGTGCCAGCAGCGCTAAGACAGGGGCGGATGCTGAAGCTTTCTTT. This translates into CASSAKTGADAEAFF.

The chain's CDR3 is CSVGNRADEKLFF. DNA of the CDR3: TGCAGCGTTGGGAACAGGGCGGATGAAAAACTGTTTTTT. The rearrangement uses TRBV29-1 and TRBJ1-4; a possible D gene is TRBD1 (6 bases). Germline V gene lookup returns CDR1 SQVTM and CDR2 ANQGSEA. The V end lost 4 bases, the J end lost 6 bases, and 12 bases lay between the germline ends. The CDR3 spans 13 residues.

This clone was observed a handful of times. The chain uses TRBV28 and TRBJ2-4, with TRBD1 matching 9 bases. Germline CDR1 and CDR2: MDHEN and SYDVKM. The length of the CDR3 is 14 residues. V lost 4 bases, J lost 12 bases, and 10 bases stayed unmatched. The CDR3: CASSSVTRDRDQYF. CDR3 bases: TGTGCCAGCAGTTCAGTCACCAGGGACAGGGATCAGTACTTC.

Notes on this clone: This same CDR3 is encoded by further DNA sequences in the sample. This rearrangement joins TRBV7-9 to TRBJ1-5, with D uncertain. Trimming pared 5 bases from V and 0 bases from J, leaving 5 bases between. The germline V gene has CDR1 SEHNR and CDR2 FQNEAQ (reference sequence). The CDR3 is 13 amino acids. CDR3 sequence reads: CASSPYSNQPQHF. CDR3 sequence (DNA): TGTGCCAGCAGCCCGTATAGCAATCAGCCCCAGCATTTT. The variable domain in full, completed from reference TRBV7-9 and TRBJ1-5, reads DTGVSQNPRHKITKRGQNVTFRCDPISEHNRLYWYRQTLGQGPEFLTYFQNEAQLEKSRLLSDRFSAERPKGSFSTLEIQRTEQGDSAMYLCASSPYSNQPQHFGDGTRLSIL.

Only a few counts were recorded for this clone. V is TRBV5-1 and J is TRBJ2-1; 9 nucleotides align to TRBD2. Trimming took 0 bases from V and 8 from J; bases not matched to a gene: 6. The CDR3 has 15 amino acids. Looked up from germline, CDR1 is SGHRS and CDR2 is YFSETQ. CDR3 DNA sequence: TGCGCCAGCAGCTTGGGCGGGGGGGCCGGGGATGAGCAGTTCTTC. Translation gives CASSLGGGAGDEQFF.

V usage is TRBV4-3 and J usage is TRBJ2-3; 7 nucleotides match TRBD2. There are 13 residues in the CDR3. Germline V gene sequence: CDR1 LGHNA, CDR2 YSLEER. V shed 1 base, J shed 6 bases, and the junction held 1 base outside the gene matches. The CDR3 reads CASSQAAGDTQYF. DNA for the CDR3: TGCGCCAGCAGCCAAGCAGCGGGGGATACGCAGTATTTT.

The chain combines TRBV5-1 with TRBJ1-2, with D perhaps matching TRBD1 (5 bases). Trimming removed 4 bases from V and 1 base from J, with 11 bases in between. Germline assignment: CDR1 SGHRS and CDR2 YFSETQ. CDR3 length equals 14 residues. The chain's CDR3 is CASSPLTVNYGYTF. The CDR3 DNA reads TGCGCCAGCAGCCCGTTGACAGTTAACTATGGCTACACCTTC.

The J gene is TRBJ2-7, the V gene TRBV6-5; 9 bases fit TRBD2. The CDR3 totals 16 residues. The V and J ends lost 2 bases and 4 bases, in that order; junction bases with no gene match: 9. The germline V gene encodes CDR1 MNHEY and CDR2 SVGAGI. The CDR3 DNA reads as TGTGCCAGCAGTTACCCGTTGACTAGCGGAGGGTACGAGCAGTACTTC. It encodes CASSYPLTSGGYEQYF.

This CDR3 is CASSVGGGRAEAFF. The DNA for the CDR3 is TGTGCCAGCAGCGTAGGAGGGGGCCGGGCTGAAGCTTTCTTT. The chain combines TRBV9 with TRBJ1-1; 7 bases align to TRBD1. The germline V gene encodes CDR1 SGDLS and CDR2 YYNGEE. J lost 6 bases, V lost 0 bases, and 5 bases had no gene match. The CDR3 runs 14 residues.

The rearrangement links TRBV9 to TRBJ1-4, with 7 nucleotides matching TRBD1. This CDR3 region has 14 residues. The germline gives CDR1 SGDLS, CDR2 YYNGEE. J gave up 8 bases and V 4 bases, and 8 bases lay outside the gene matches. CDR3 nucleotides: TGTGCCAGCAGCACCGGGACAGCAGAAGAAAAACTGTTTTTT. Translation: CASSTGTAEEKLFF. Supplemented by reference TRBV9 and TRBJ1-4, the full variable domain reads DSGVTQTPKHLITATGQRVTLRCSPRSGDLSVYWYQQSLDQGLQFLIQYYNGEERAKGNILERFSAQQFPDLHSELNLSSLELGDSALYFCASSTGTAEEKLFFGSGTQLSVL.

This sequence joins TRBV11-3 and TRBJ2-7; TRBD1 aligns across 10 bases. Trimming removed 1 base from V and 4 bases from J; junction bases left unmatched: 7. CDR3 size: 16 residues. Germline assignment: CDR1 SGHNT and CDR2 YENEEA. The DNA for the CDR3 is TGTGCCAGCAGCTTAGTAGTTCCGGGACAGGGGTACGAGCAGTACTTC. As protein: CASSLVVPGQGYEQYF.

The chain has TRBV27 and TRBJ2-7; 9 bases agree with TRBD2. CDR1 is MNHEY, CDR2 SMNVEV, per germline (reference sequence). V lost 5 bases to trimming and J lost 4 bases; unmatched junction nucleotides: 15. This CDR3 has 17 residues. CDR3 bases: TGTGCCAGCAGTCCCCGATTCGGAGCGGGAGGTGGTTACGAGCAGTACTTC. This gives the protein CASSPRFGAGGGYEQYF.

The chain has TRBV5-6 and TRBJ2-2; D not certain. Germline CDR1 is SGHDT and CDR2 is YYEEEE. CDR3 length: 16 amino acids. Deletions cut 0 bases from V and 1 base from J, with 10 bases between. For the CDR3, the DNA is TGTGCCAGCAGCTTGGCCAGGCAACTGAACACCGGGGAGCTGTTTTTT. Encoded protein: CASSLARQLNTGELFF.

This sequence joins TRBV30 and TRBJ2-1; 9 bases agree with TRBD1. After removal of 5 bases from V and 9 bases from J, the junction contained 5 bases not matched to a gene. There are 12 residues in the CDR3. Germline V CDR1 and CDR2: GTSNPN, SVGIG (reference sequence). The DNA for the CDR3 is TGTGCCTGGGGACAGGGGCATGGTGAGCAGTTCTTC. This sequence encodes CAWGQGHGEQFF.

The V and J genes are TRBV4-1 and TRBJ1-5; D ambiguous. Trimming stripped 0 bases from V and 0 bases from J, with 12 bases between. This CDR3 comprises 17 residues. Germline lookup yields CDR1 MGHRA and CDR2 YSYEKL. The CDR3 loop is CASSQEVPRLSNQPQHF. The CDR3 bases are TGCGCCAGCAGCCAAGAAGTCCCCAGACTTAGCAATCAGCCCCAGCATTTT.

This clone was counted a few times. The chain employs TRBV10-1 and TRBJ2-5, with no clear D. CDR1 is WNHNN, CDR2 SYGVQD, per germline (reference sequence). The CDR3 spans 11 residues. With 6 bases removed from V and 2 bases from J, the gap between germline ends came to 4 bases. CDR3 residues: CASRSQETQYF. The DNA for the CDR3 is TGCGCCAGCAGATCGCAAGAGACCCAGTACTTC.

This chain uses TRBV7-9 with TRBJ1-6, with TRBD1 matching over 7 bases. Unmatched junction bases numbered 7, after V lost 5 bases and J lost 6 bases. CDR1 is SEHNR and CDR2 is FQNEAQ in the germline V gene (reference sequence). This CDR3 has 15 residues. In nucleotides, the CDR3 is TGTGCCAGCAGCCTCACCGGACAGGTTAATTCACCCCTCCACTTT. Amino acid sequence: CASSLTGQVNSPLHF.

The chain recombines TRBV7-2 with TRBJ1-1, with 9 bases lining up with TRBD1. J lost 2 bases, V lost 2 bases, and 6 bases had no gene match. The germline V gene has CDR1 SGHTA and CDR2 FQGNSA. This CDR3 contains 16 residues. The CDR3 DNA reads TGTGCCAGCAGCTTATCCCGGGACAGGGTTAACACTGAAGCTTTCTTT. Amino acid sequence: CASSLSRDRVNTEAFF.

The chain uses TRBV30 and TRBJ2-5, with TRBD1 identical over 7 bases. CDR3 length: 13 residues. Trimming took 4 bases from V and 2 from J; bases not matched to a gene: 4. CDR1 GTSNPN and CDR2 SVGIG come from the germline V gene (reference sequence). The CDR3 region is CAWTGTAQETQYF. CDR3 nucleotide sequence: TGTGCCTGGACCGGGACAGCGCAAGAGACCCAGTACTTC.